The entry below gives a single TCR beta chain sequence along with its context. What it binds is not known. This sample is part of a study of cytomegalovirus exposure and HLA in healthy donors. Whole-study results and caveats: There were several of the most significant clusters that appeared linked to common viral pathogens in a later analysis.

The PCR had 60 Vbeta and 13 Jbeta primers. Assay used: immunoSEQ multiplex PCR; TCRdb lists only in-frame clones, some missing. The data contain about 130,000 clones, over 70% of them singletons. Sequencing used PBMCs. The sequence was obtained from a woman between 35 and 50 years old in good health and CMV-seronegative.

The CDR3: CASSIRRDRNEKLFF. The CDR3 DNA follows: TGTGCCAGCAGCATTCGCCGGGACAGAAATGAAAAACTGTTTTTT. The chain employs TRBV7-9 and TRBJ1-4, with 7 nucleotides matching TRBD1. Germline CDR1 and CDR2: SEHNR and FQNEAQ (reference sequence). CDR3 length: 15 residues. V trimming: 5 bases; J trimming: 5 bases; junction bases outside the gene matches: 8.